Sequencing of this TCR beta chain was carried out in a study of CD8+ T cells in alopecia areata. Extraction of RNA preceded its reverse transcription into cDNA, which served as the sequencing template. Here immunoSEQ multiplex PCR was the method, and the copy in TCRdb shows in-frame clones only, minus some. Here the sample spans roughly 140,000 clones, around four fifths being singletons. Stated treatment: oral pan-JAK inhibitor, 5-10 mg twice daily. The CDR3 sequence is 15 residues long. Per the germline V gene, CDR1 is SGHKS and CDR2 is YYEKEE (reference sequence). Losses at the gene ends were 4 bases for V and 4 bases for J; bases not matched to a gene: 6.

The chain uses TRBV5-5 and TRBJ2-5; TRBD2 agrees at 11 bases. The specimen was CD8+ T cells sorted from blood, collected at week 4, from a patient treated with tofacitinib. This clonotype was obtained from a human donor with alopecia areata. This CDR3 reads CASSLSGGAGETQYF. Written as DNA, the CDR3 is TGTGCCAGCAGCCTTAGCGGGGGGGCCGGAGAGACCCAGTACTTC.